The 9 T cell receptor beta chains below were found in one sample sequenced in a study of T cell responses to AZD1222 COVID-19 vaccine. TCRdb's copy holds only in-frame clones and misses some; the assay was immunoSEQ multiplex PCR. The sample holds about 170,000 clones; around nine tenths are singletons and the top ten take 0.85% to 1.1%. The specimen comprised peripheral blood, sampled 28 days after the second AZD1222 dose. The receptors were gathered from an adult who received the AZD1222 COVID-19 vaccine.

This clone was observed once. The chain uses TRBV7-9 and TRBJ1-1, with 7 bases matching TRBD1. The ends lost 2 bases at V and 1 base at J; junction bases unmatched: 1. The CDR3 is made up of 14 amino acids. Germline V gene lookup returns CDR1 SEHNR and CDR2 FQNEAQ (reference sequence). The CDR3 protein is CASSLQGGNTEAFF. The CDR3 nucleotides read TGTGCCAGCAGCTTACAGGGGGGGAACACTGAAGCTTTCTTT.

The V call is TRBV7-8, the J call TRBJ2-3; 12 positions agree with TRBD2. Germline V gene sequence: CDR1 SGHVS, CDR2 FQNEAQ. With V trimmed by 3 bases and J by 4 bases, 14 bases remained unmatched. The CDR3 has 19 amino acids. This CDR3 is CASSFPRRSSGGAADTQYF. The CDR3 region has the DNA TGTGCCAGCAGCTTCCCTCGGCGGTCTAGCGGGGGGGCAGCAGATACGCAGTATTTT.

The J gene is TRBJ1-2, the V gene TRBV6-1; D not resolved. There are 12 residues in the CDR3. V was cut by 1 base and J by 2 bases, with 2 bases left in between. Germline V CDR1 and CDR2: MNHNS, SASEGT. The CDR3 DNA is TGTGCCAGCAGTGAAGGGAACTATGGCTACACCTTC. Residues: CASSEGNYGYTF.

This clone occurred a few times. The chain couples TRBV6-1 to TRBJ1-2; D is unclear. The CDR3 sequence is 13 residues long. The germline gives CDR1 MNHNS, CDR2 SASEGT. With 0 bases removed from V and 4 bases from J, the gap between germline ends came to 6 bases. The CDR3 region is CASSEAGLYGYTF. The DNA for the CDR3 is TGTGCCAGCAGTGAAGCGGGTCTCTATGGCTACACCTTC.

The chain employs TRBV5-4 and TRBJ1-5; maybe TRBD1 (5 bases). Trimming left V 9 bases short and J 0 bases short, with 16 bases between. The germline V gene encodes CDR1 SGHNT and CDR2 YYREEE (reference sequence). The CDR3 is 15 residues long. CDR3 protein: CATTGTPNSNQPQHF. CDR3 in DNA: TGTGCCACCACCGGGACGCCTAATAGCAATCAGCCCCAGCATTTT. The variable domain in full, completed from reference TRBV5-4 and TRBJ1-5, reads ETGVTQSPTHLIKTRGQQVTLRCSSQSGHNTVSWYQQALGQGPQFIFQYYREEENGRGNFPPRFSGLQFPNYSSELNVNALELDDSALYLCATTGTPNSNQPQHFGDGTRLSIL.

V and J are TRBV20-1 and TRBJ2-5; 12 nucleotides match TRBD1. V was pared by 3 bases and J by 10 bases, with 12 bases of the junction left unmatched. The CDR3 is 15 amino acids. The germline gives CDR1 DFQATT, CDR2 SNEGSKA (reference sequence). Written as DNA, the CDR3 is TGCAGTGCTAGTCCGGGCCTCCGGGACAGGGGGCGCCAGTACTTC. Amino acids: CSASPGLRDRGRQYF.

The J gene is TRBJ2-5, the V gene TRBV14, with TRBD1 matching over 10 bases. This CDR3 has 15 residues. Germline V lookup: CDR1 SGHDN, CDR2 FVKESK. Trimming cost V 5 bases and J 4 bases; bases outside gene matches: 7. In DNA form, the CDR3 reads TGTGCCAGCAGCTTACGAGACAGGGGGCGAGAGACCCAGTACTTC. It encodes CASSLRDRGRETQYF.

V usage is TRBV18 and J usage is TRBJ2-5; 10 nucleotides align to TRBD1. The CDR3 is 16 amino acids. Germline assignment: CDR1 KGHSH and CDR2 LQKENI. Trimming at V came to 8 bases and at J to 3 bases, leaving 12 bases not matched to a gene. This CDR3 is CASTRSGTGVKETQYF. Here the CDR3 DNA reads TGTGCCAGCACTCGTTCTGGGACAGGGGTAAAAGAGACCCAGTACTTC.

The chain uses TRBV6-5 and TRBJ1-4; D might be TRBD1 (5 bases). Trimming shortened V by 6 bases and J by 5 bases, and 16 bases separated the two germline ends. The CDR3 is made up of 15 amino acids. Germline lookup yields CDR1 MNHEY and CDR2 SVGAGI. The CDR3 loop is CASSGGTGGNEKLFF. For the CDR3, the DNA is TGTGCCAGCAGCGGGGGGACGGGTGGAAATGAAAAACTGTTTTTT.